Following are 9 T cell receptor beta chains from one sample sequenced in a study of OX40 agonist ivuxolimab in advanced cancers. The data were produced by immunoSEQ multiplex PCR, yet TCRdb's version contains in-frame clones alone and is incomplete. The data contain about 26,000 clones, about 90% of them singletons. The specimen was CD4+ or CD8+ T cells sorted from blood, collected in a trial of the OX40 agonist ivuxolimab. The receptors originated from an adult with an advanced solid tumor such as melanoma, head and neck, liver or kidney cancer.

The gene calls are TRBV7-9 and TRBJ1-1; 8 bases line up with TRBD1. After removal of 5 bases from V and 4 bases from J, the junction contained 9 bases not matched to a gene. The CDR3 extends over 15 amino acids. CDR1 SEHNR and CDR2 FQNEAQ come from the germline V gene (reference sequence). CDR3 protein: CASSTRTGRSTEAFF. The CDR3 region has the DNA TGTGCCAGCAGCACTAGGACAGGGAGGTCCACTGAAGCTTTCTTT.

Written as DNA, the CDR3 is TGTGCCAGTAGTAAGGCAGGGTCGAGCAATCAGCCCCAGCATTTT. Translating it yields CASSKAGSSNQPQHF. The V and J genes are TRBV19 and TRBJ1-5, with D possibly matching TRBD1 (5 bases). Trimming took 4 bases from V and 1 from J, leaving 11 bases between them. The CDR3 has 15 amino acids. Germline V CDR1 and CDR2: LNHDA, SQIVND (reference sequence).

V gene TRBV7-9 combines with J gene TRBJ2-1; tentative D call: TRBD2 (5 bases). CDR1 and CDR2 from the germline V gene are SEHNR and FQNEAQ (reference sequence). The CDR3 has 15 residues. Trimming removed 1 base from V and 5 bases from J, with 12 bases in between. The CDR3 DNA is TGTGCCAGCAGCTTAGTGACCGGGGTAGACAATGAGCAGTTCTTC. Protein sequence: CASSLVTGVDNEQFF. The full variable domain, in which reference TRBV7-9 and TRBJ2-1 provide the parts outside the CDR3, is DTGVSQNPRHKITKRGQNVTFRCDPISEHNRLYWYRQTLGQGPEFLTYFQNEAQLEKSRLLSDRFSAERPKGSFSTLEIQRTEQGDSAMYLCASSLVTGVDNEQFFGPGTRLTVL.

V usage is TRBV11-2 and J usage is TRBJ1-1, with a tentative D call TRBD1 (6 bases). The germline V gene has CDR1 SGHAT and CDR2 FQNNGV. Between the trimmed V and J ends, which lost 5 bases and 1 base, there was a span of 14 bases. This CDR3 has 15 residues. The CDR3 protein is CASSPPQGRNTEAFF. CDR3 in DNA: TGTGCCAGCAGCCCCCCCCAGGGGCGGAACACTGAAGCTTTCTTT.

The chain uses TRBV5-1 and TRBJ1-2; tentatively, D is TRBD1 (5 bases). The length of the CDR3 is 16 residues. From germline, CDR1 is SGHRS and CDR2 YFSETQ. V lost 4 bases, J lost 0 bases, and 16 bases lay in between. CDR3 bases: TGCGCCAGCAGCCCTCCCAATCAGGGATCTAACTATGGCTACACCTTC. Amino acid sequence: CASSPPNQGSNYGYTF.

This clone was seen a single time. The rearrangement uses TRBV4-2 and TRBJ2-1, with TRBD2 as a possible D gene (6 bases). This CDR3 is built from 17 residues. Germline V gene lookup returns CDR1 LGHNA and CDR2 YNFKEQ. Between the trimmed V and J ends, which lost 1 base and 9 bases, there was a span of 22 bases. The CDR3 protein is CASSQVSSGPLLREQFF. The CDR3 DNA follows: TGTGCCAGCAGCCAAGTATCGAGCGGGCCACTTCTCCGTGAGCAGTTCTTC.

The gene calls are TRBV28 and TRBJ2-7; D is ambiguous. Trimming cost V 4 bases and J 1 base, with 11 bases left between them. CDR1 MDHEN and CDR2 SYDVKM come from the germline V gene. The CDR3 runs to 14 residues. CDR3 region: CASSSAALSYEQYF. CDR3 nucleotide sequence: TGTGCCAGCAGTTCCGCCGCCTTATCCTACGAGCAGTACTTC.

The CDR3 here is CASSTTGGLTPLETQYF. DNA of the CDR3: TGTGCCAGCAGTACTACAGGGGGCCTCACCCCTTTAGAGACCCAGTACTTC. The V gene is TRBV7-9, the J gene TRBJ2-5; 9 bases agree with TRBD1. Germline assignment: CDR1 SEHNR and CDR2 FQNEAQ (reference sequence). The CDR3 consists of 17 residues. V lost 6 bases and J lost 4; bases outside the gene matches: 15.

The chain employs TRBV27 and TRBJ2-1, with D maybe TRBD2 (5 bases). Germline CDR1 reads MNHEY; CDR2 reads SMNVEV (reference sequence). This CDR3 has 11 amino acids. The V end lost 4 bases, the J end lost 7 bases, and 5 bases lay between the germline ends. The CDR3: CASSSGNEQFF. The CDR3 DNA follows: TGTGCCAGCAGTTCGGGGAATGAGCAGTTCTTC.